This entry lists 16 T cell receptor beta chains sequenced from one sample in a study of cytomegalovirus exposure and HLA in healthy donors. Researchers ran the PCR with 60 Vbeta and 13 Jbeta primers. TCRdb keeps only in-frame clones here, not all; method: immunoSEQ multiplex PCR. The data show about 88,000 clones, approximately 79% seen once. The specimen sequenced was PBMCs. These TCRs come from a man younger than 40 in good health and CMV-seronegative.

This clone occurred a few times. The chain uses TRBV28 and TRBJ2-7, with 10 bases that match TRBD1. V gave up 5 bases and J gave up 0 bases; unmatched junction bases: 7. Per germline, CDR1 MDHEN and CDR2 SYDVKM. This CDR3 has 16 residues. CDR3: CASSTTWDRGSYEQYF. The CDR3 nucleotides read TGTGCCAGCAGTACCACCTGGGACAGGGGCTCCTACGAGCAGTACTTC.

Of note for this clone: One end of the junction varies from germline; a read error may be responsible. The rearrangement links TRBV29-1 to TRBJ2-5; tentative D call: TRBD1 (5 bases). The CDR3 is 14 amino acids. Germline V gene lookup returns CDR1 SQVTM and CDR2 ANQGSEA. This CDR3 is CSGEGAQEGETQYF. CDR3 nucleotides: TGCAGCGGTGAAGGGGCTCAAGAAGGAGAGACCCAGTACTTC.

There are a few counts of this clone. V gene TRBV5-6 combines with J gene TRBJ2-1, with TRBD1 matching over 8 bases. Germline CDR1 reads SGHDT; CDR2 reads YYEEEE. CDR3 length equals 15 residues. Unmatched junction bases numbered 7, after V lost 0 bases and J lost 8 bases. The DNA for the CDR3 is TGTGCCAGCAGCTTGGGGGGGGCAGGGGGCGATGAGCAGTTCTTC. Residues: CASSLGGAGGDEQFF. Complete variable domain (other parts from reference TRBV5-6 and TRBJ2-1): DAGVTQSPTHLIKTRGQQVTLRCSPKSGHDTVSWYQQALGQGPQFIFQYYEEEERQRGNFPDRFSGHQFPNYSSELNVNALLLGDSALYLCASSLGGAGGDEQFFGPGTRLTVL.

The chain recombines TRBV29-1 with TRBJ1-2; TRBD1 is a possible D gene (5 bases). The CDR3 length is 12 residues. V gave up 7 bases and J gave up 4 bases, with 13 bases separating them. Germline V gene data show CDR1 as SQVTM and CDR2 as ANQGSEA. The CDR3 loop reads CSGDSGSYGYTF. CDR3 sequence (DNA): TGCAGCGGGGACTCGGGGTCCTATGGCTACACCTTC.

The J gene is TRBJ2-3, the V gene TRBV29-1, with 8 bases identical to TRBD1. There are 16 residues in the CDR3. V lost 3 bases to trimming and J lost 2 bases; unmatched junction nucleotides: 10. From germline, CDR1 is SQVTM and CDR2 ANQGSEA. CDR3 in DNA: TGCAGCGTTGATATCTGGACAGGGAGAGTCACAGATACGCAGTATTTT. Translated: CSVDIWTGRVTDTQYF.

This sequence joins TRBV10-3 and TRBJ1-2, with TRBD1 matching over 8 bases. V lost 4 bases to trimming and J lost 5 bases; unmatched junction nucleotides: 6. The CDR3 contains 14 residues. The germline CDR1 and CDR2 sequences are ENHRY and SYGVKD. CDR3 sequence: CAISGQGARYGYTF. CDR3 DNA: TGTGCCATCAGTGGGCAGGGGGCTAGGTATGGCTACACCTTC.

This chain joins TRBV5-4 and TRBJ1-4; D may be TRBD1 (5 bases). CDR1 SGHNT and CDR2 YYREEE come from the germline V gene (reference sequence). Trimming pared 2 bases from V and 5 bases from J, leaving 10 bases between. This CDR3 is 14 amino acids long. CDR3 DNA sequence: TGTGCCAGCAGCTTCGGCCAGGGCAATGAAAAACTGTTTTTT. It yields the protein CASSFGQGNEKLFF.

The chain links TRBV4-1 to TRBJ2-7, with D possibly matching TRBD1 (5 bases). The CDR3 spans 15 residues. V gave up 3 bases and J gave up 2 bases, with 14 bases separating them. CDR1 and CDR2 from the germline V gene are MGHRA and YSYEKL. CDR3 in amino acids: CASSHLHDSTYEQYF. The CDR3 DNA reads TGCGCCAGCAGCCACCTCCACGACAGTACCTACGAGCAGTACTTC.

The genes are TRBV5-6 and TRBJ1-1; 10 nucleotides align to TRBD1. Germline CDR1 and CDR2: SGHDT and YYEEEE. Germline trimming cut 4 bases from V and 3 bases from J; bases unmatched to any gene: 6. This CDR3 has 15 residues. For the CDR3, the DNA is TGTGCCAGCAGCCTCCCCGGGACAGGGGACACTGAAGCTTTCTTT. It is translated as CASSLPGTGDTEAFF.

The V gene is TRBV18, the J gene TRBJ1-1, with D maybe TRBD1 (6 bases). CDR3 length: 17 amino acids. Germline V gene sequence: CDR1 KGHSH, CDR2 LQKENI. Trimming took 3 bases from V and 0 from J, leaving 17 bases between them. The DNA for the CDR3 is TGTGCCAGCTCACCGCGTGGACAGAGTAACATGAACACTGAAGCTTTCTTT. It codes for CASSPRGQSNMNTEAFF. The whole variable domain, filled in from reference TRBV18 and TRBJ1-1, reads NAGVMQNPRHLVRRRGQEARLRCSPMKGHSHVYWYRQLPEEGLKFMVYLQKENIIDESGMPKERFSAEFPKEGPSILRIQQVVRGDSAAYFCASSPRGQSNMNTEAFFGQGTRLTVV.

The chain couples TRBV30 to TRBJ1-2; D is perhaps TRBD1 (6 bases). The CDR3 runs 14 residues. The germline V gene has CDR1 GTSNPN and CDR2 SVGIG (reference sequence). V gave up 3 bases and J gave up 7 bases, with 18 bases separating them. The CDR3: CAWRALRGLGGYTF. The CDR3 DNA sequence: TGTGCCTGGAGAGCCCTCAGGGGTCTCGGTGGCTACACCTTC.

In this sample, this clone turned up once. The chain carries TRBV30 and TRBJ1-1; 8 nucleotides agree with TRBD1. The CDR3 totals 13 residues. Per germline, CDR1 GTSNPN and CDR2 SVGIG (reference sequence). J was trimmed by 4 bases and V by 1 base; bases with no gene match: 2. CDR3 residues: CAWSDRGFTEAFF. The CDR3 DNA sequence: TGTGCCTGGAGTGACAGGGGGTTCACTGAAGCTTTCTTT.

This clone was seen once. The genes are TRBV19 and TRBJ2-7, with 10 bases that match TRBD1. V shed 5 bases and J 6 bases; nucleotides not matched to a gene: 1. Germline assignment: CDR1 LNHDA and CDR2 SQIVND (reference sequence). The CDR3 loop spans 12 amino acids. CDR3 residues: CASSRDRGEQYF. The CDR3 bases are TGTGCCAGTAGTCGGGACAGGGGCGAGCAGTACTTC.

As for this clone: The final CDR3 position lacks the conserved phenylalanine or tryptophan, pointing to a likely read error. It is unclear where the CDR3 begins or ends on the DNA, so no DNA is shown, and the CDR3 is as TCRdb lists it. The V call is TRBV4-1, the J call TRBJ1-1; the table's D gene call, TRBD1, was not cross checked with the DNA. CDR1 is MGHRA and CDR2 is YSYEKL in the germline V gene. 14 amino acids form the CDR3, both terminal residues included. The CDR3 reads CASSLGTGGAEALL.

This chain uses TRBV18 with TRBJ1-2; D is undetermined. This CDR3 is 18 amino acids long. Per germline, CDR1 KGHSH and CDR2 LQKENI. Trimming cost V 3 bases and J 4 bases, with 24 bases left between them. In nucleotides, the CDR3 is TGTGCCAGCTCACCGCAAATGCTGACCGACGCGGCTCTCTATGGCTACACCTTC. This encodes CASSPQMLTDAALYGYTF.

This clone was found a few times. The chain carries TRBV30 and TRBJ1-2; the D gene is possibly TRBD1 (6 bases). The CDR3 runs to 12 residues. V lost 8 bases and J 4 bases, leaving 14 bases between the germline ends. Germline CDR1 reads GTSNPN; CDR2 reads SVGIG (reference sequence). The CDR3 nucleotides are TGTGCCCGCAGTACAGGGCCCTATGGCTACACCTTC. As protein: CARSTGPYGYTF.